The 32 T cell receptor beta chains in this list originate from one sample, sequenced in a study of T cell responses to AZD1222 COVID-19 vaccine. Clones were read by immunoSEQ multiplex PCR, and TCRdb kept only the in-frame ones, dropping some. The profile shows about 120,000 clones, more than 75% of them singletons. The sample here was peripheral blood, taken on day 0 of AZD1222 vaccination. The receptors come from an adult in good health.

The V call is TRBV20-1, the J call TRBJ2-3; D is uncertain. CDR1 and CDR2 (germline): DFQATT, SNEGSKA (reference sequence). The CDR3 sequence is 13 residues long. Trimming took 3 bases from V and 0 from J, leaving 7 bases between them. The CDR3 DNA reads as TGCAGTGCTAGTACCCCCAGCACAGATACGCAGTATTTT. It encodes CSASTPSTDTQYF.

This rearrangement joins TRBV19 to TRBJ2-7; 8 positions match TRBD1. The germline V gene has CDR1 LNHDA and CDR2 SQIVND (reference sequence). This CDR3 comprises 16 residues. With 3 bases clipped from V and 1 base from J, the junction kept 8 bases outside the gene matches. CDR3 DNA sequence: TGTGCCAGTAGTATCCAGGCGGGACAGGTTTCCTACGAGCAGTACTTC. This translates into CASSIQAGQVSYEQYF.

This sequence joins TRBV15 and TRBJ1-4; TRBD1 is a possible D gene (6 bases). Trimming shortened V by 6 bases and J by 6 bases, and 20 bases separated the two germline ends. CDR1 is LNHNV, CDR2 YYDKDF, per germline (reference sequence). The CDR3 runs to 16 residues. In nucleotides, the CDR3 is TGTGCCACCAGTCAGTTGCAGGGGTTTACGGATGAAAAACTGTTTTTT. As protein: CATSQLQGFTDEKLFF. Full variable domain (missing parts from reference TRBV15 and TRBJ1-4): DAMVIQNPRYQVTQFGKPVTLSCSQTLNHNVMYWYQQKSSQAPKLLFHYYDKDFNNEADTPDNFQSRRPNTSFCFLDIRSPGLGDTAMYLCATSQLQGFTDEKLFFGSGTQLSVL.

DNA of the CDR3: TGTGCCAGCAGCCCCCCGGGCCCTGAGCAGTTCTTC. It is translated as CASSPPGPEQFF. The V gene is TRBV7-2, the J gene TRBJ2-1; no clear D gene. The V end lost 5 bases, the J end lost 9 bases, and 11 bases lay between the germline ends. The length of the CDR3 is 12 residues. Looked up from germline, CDR1 is SGHTA and CDR2 is FQGNSA.

This clone is a singleton in its sample. The chain carries TRBV6-1 and TRBJ1-2; the match to TRBD1 covers 9 bases. Germline V gene sequence: CDR1 MNHNS, CDR2 SASEGT. This CDR3 region has 15 residues. The J segment lost 7 bases and the V segment lost 2 bases, leaving 8 bases of the junction unmatched. This CDR3 is CASSEKTGGTAGYTF. The DNA of the CDR3 is TGTGCCAGCAGTGAAAAGACAGGGGGTACGGCTGGCTACACCTTC.

The chain is built from TRBV6-1 and TRBJ2-7; maybe TRBD1 (6 bases). The CDR3 totals 14 residues. Trimming took 0 bases from V and 3 from J, leaving 9 bases between them. Germline V lookup: CDR1 MNHNS, CDR2 SASEGT. The CDR3 DNA is TGTGCCAGCAGTGAAGCGCCAGGGGACTACGAGCAGTACTTC. Translation: CASSEAPGDYEQYF.

The J gene is TRBJ1-2, the V gene TRBV11-2; D uncertain. The CDR3 length is 11 residues. V was shortened by 6 bases and J by 8 bases, with 10 bases between the two germline ends. Per the germline V gene, CDR1 is SGHAT and CDR2 is FQNNGV. Written as DNA, the CDR3 is TGTGCCAGCAGGCGACGAGACGGCTACACCTTC. Residues: CASRRRDGYTF. Variable domain in full (rest from reference TRBV11-2 and TRBJ1-2): EAGVAQSPRYKIIEKRQSVAFWCNPISGHATLYWYQQILGQGPKLLIQFQNNGVVDDSQLPKDRFSAERLKGVDSTLKIQPAKLEDSAVYLCASRRRDGYTFGSGTRLTVV.

The chain couples TRBV6-5 to TRBJ1-2; D is ambiguous. The germline gives CDR1 MNHEY, CDR2 SVGAGI. The CDR3 is 11 amino acids. V lost 6 bases and J lost 5, with 7 bases in between. Here the CDR3 DNA reads TGTGCCAGCAGCCAAGGGTATGGCTACACCTTC. Amino acids: CASSQGYGYTF.

CDR3 protein: CASSYPPRVPSGANVLTF. CDR3 in DNA: TGTGCCAGCAGTTACCCCCCAAGGGTACCCTCTGGGGCCAACGTCCTGACTTTC. This chain links TRBV6-2 or TRBV6-3 with TRBJ2-6; the D is unclear. This CDR3 contains 18 residues. The V gene's germline CDR1 is MNHEY and CDR2 SVGEGT. V dropped 2 bases and J dropped 0 bases, with 14 bases sitting between them.

The chain employs TRBV7-9 and TRBJ1-1; D may be TRBD1 (5 bases). The CDR3 length is 12 residues. The V and J ends lost 1 base and 8 bases respectively, with 8 bases between them. Germline-derived CDR1 and CDR2 are SEHNR and FQNEAQ (reference sequence). CDR3 in DNA: TGTGCCAGCAGCTTAGTTCCAGGGGAAGCTTTCTTT. Translating gives CASSLVPGEAFF.

This clone has a handful of counts. The V call is TRBV7-3, the J call TRBJ1-1, with D possibly TRBD1 on 6 matching bases. This CDR3 region has 14 residues. CDR1 and CDR2 from the germline V gene are SGHTA and FQGTGA. Trimming took off 0 bases at V and 4 bases at J, with 9 bases between the two ends. The CDR3 DNA follows: TGTGCCAGCAGCTTAACTGGGGGGCCCACTGAAGCTTTCTTT. Translation gives CASSLTGGPTEAFF.

The CDR3 DNA reads TGTGCCAGCAGCTACTCCCCGGGACAGGGCAACACTGAAGCTTTCTTT. Amino acid sequence: CASSYSPGQGNTEAFF. This rearrangement joins TRBV7-6 to TRBJ1-1, with TRBD1 matching 9 bases. J gave up 2 bases and V 4 bases, and 8 bases lay outside the gene matches. CDR1 and CDR2 (germline): SGHVS, FNYEAQ. CDR3 length: 16 residues. Full variable domain (remainder filled in from reference TRBV7-6 and TRBJ1-1): GAGVSQSPRYKVTKRGQDVALRCDPISGHVSLYWYRQALGQGPEFLTYFNYEAQQDKSGLPNDRFSAERPEGSISTLTIQRTEQRDSAMYRCASSYSPGQGNTEAFFGQGTRLTVV.

V gene TRBV28 combines with J gene TRBJ2-7; 9 positions agree with TRBD2. CDR1 and CDR2 from the germline V gene are MDHEN and SYDVKM. This CDR3 region has 16 residues. J gave up 0 bases and V 1 base, and 4 bases lay outside the gene matches. The CDR3, as DNA: TGTGCCAGCAGTTTATTTGCTAGCGGGGACTCCTACGAGCAGTACTTC. It is translated as CASSLFASGDSYEQYF.

The gene calls are TRBV7-2 and TRBJ2-5; perhaps TRBD1 as D (6 bases). The CDR3 covers 15 residues. Germline assignment: CDR1 SGHTA and CDR2 FQGNSA. V shed 1 base and J shed 3 bases, with 12 bases lying between them. The CDR3 sequence: CASSLGTAYKETQYF. The CDR3 coding sequence is TGTGCCAGCAGCTTAGGGACAGCCTATAAAGAGACCCAGTACTTC.

The genes are TRBV30 and TRBJ1-2, with 7 bases identical to TRBD1. Germline CDR1 reads GTSNPN; CDR2 reads SVGIG (reference sequence). CDR3 length: 12 amino acids. The V gene end was trimmed by 2 bases and the J gene end by 11 bases; junction bases not matched to a gene: 8. The CDR3 coding sequence is TGTGCCTGGAGTACGGGACAGAGGGGGTACACCTTC. It translates to CAWSTGQRGYTF.

This sequence joins TRBV5-4 and TRBJ1-2, with unresolved D. Germline CDR1 reads SGHNT; CDR2 reads YYREEE (reference sequence). Between the trimmed V and J ends, which lost 6 bases and 0 bases, there was a span of 18 bases. The CDR3 sequence is 16 residues long. The CDR3 DNA is TGTGCCAGCAATCCCGGTGGGCCAAGTCCTAACTATGGCTACACCTTC. Translation: CASNPGGPSPNYGYTF.

This clone has a handful of counts. The V call is TRBV24-1, the J call TRBJ1-2; the match to TRBD1 covers 10 bases. The CDR3 has 16 residues. Trimming at V came to 3 bases and at J to 6 bases, leaving 9 bases not matched to a gene. Germline assignment: CDR1 KGHDR and CDR2 SFDVKD. The CDR3 here is CATSDPSTGGVDGYTF. The CDR3 nucleotides are TGTGCCACCAGTGATCCTTCGACAGGGGGCGTGGATGGCTACACCTTC.

CDR3 in amino acids: CASGGGFIAKNIQYF. The CDR3 coding sequence is TGTGCCAGCGGCGGGGGATTCATAGCCAAAAACATTCAGTACTTC. The chain joins TRBV2 to TRBJ2-4; 7 nucleotides line up with TRBD2. This CDR3 region has 15 residues. Per the germline V gene, CDR1 is SNHLY and CDR2 is FYNNEI. V was clipped by 8 bases and J by 0 bases; unmatched bases: 7.

This clone occurred a few times. The V gene is TRBV11-2, the J gene TRBJ2-5; possible D gene TRBD1, 5 bases. Germline assignment: CDR1 SGHAT and CDR2 FQNNGV. This CDR3 is built from 15 residues. V was cut by 1 base and J by 3 bases, with 12 bases left in between. The CDR3 DNA sequence: TGTGCCAGCAGCTTAGGAGTGGGCAGGGAAGAGACCCAGTACTTC. Encoded protein: CASSLGVGREETQYF.

The chain employs TRBV5-1 and TRBJ1-1, with a tentative D call TRBD1 (5 bases). Trimming pared 4 bases from V and 3 bases from J, leaving 16 bases between. Germline lookup yields CDR1 SGHRS and CDR2 YFSETQ. The CDR3 covers 15 residues. The CDR3 reads CASSVSGLSYTEAFF. CDR3 coding DNA: TGCGCCAGCAGCGTCTCGGGGCTCAGTTACACTGAAGCTTTCTTT.

The chain recombines TRBV27 with TRBJ1-6, with 7 bases aligning to TRBD1. CDR1 MNHEY and CDR2 SMNVEV come from the germline V gene (reference sequence). The CDR3 is 17 residues long. V was clipped by 0 bases and J by 7 bases; unmatched bases: 9. CDR3 protein: CASSLSLGRGWNSPLHF. DNA of the CDR3: TGTGCCAGCAGTTTATCGTTGGGCAGGGGGTGGAATTCACCCCTCCACTTT.

In its sample, this clone was seen a few times. V is TRBV10-2 and J is TRBJ1-1; D uncertain. The CDR3 runs to 15 residues. With 10 bases removed from V and 4 bases from J, the gap between germline ends came to 22 bases. CDR1 and CDR2 (germline): WSHSY, SAAADI. The DNA of the CDR3 is TGCGCCACCGGCGGGTCCTCACTCACGGGCACTGAAGCTTTCTTT. It codes for CATGGSSLTGTEAFF.

The rearrangement joins TRBV23-1 to TRBJ1-1; D is possibly TRBD1 (6 bases). TRBV23-1 is filed as an ORF, its function uncertain. This CDR3 comprises 16 residues. The V end was cut by 11 bases, the J end by 3 bases, with 25 bases between. CDR3 sequence: CARIQGHLRLDTEAFF. For the CDR3, the DNA is TGCGCCCGTATACAGGGACATCTCCGACTTGACACTGAAGCTTTCTTT.

This rearrangement joins TRBV6-2 or TRBV6-3 to TRBJ1-5; D gene uncertain. Germline lookup yields CDR1 MNHEY and CDR2 SVGEGT. This CDR3 is built from 14 residues. V lost 2 bases and J lost 0, with 5 bases in between. CDR3 residues: CASSYGYSNQPQHF. CDR3 DNA sequence: TGTGCCAGCAGTTACGGGTATAGCAATCAGCCCCAGCATTTT.

In its sample, this clone was seen once. V gene TRBV19 combines with J gene TRBJ2-4; 15 bases line up with TRBD2. This CDR3 spans 16 amino acids. Trimming removed 5 bases from V and 8 bases from J; junction bases left unmatched: 7. CDR1 is LNHDA and CDR2 is SQIVND in the germline V gene (reference sequence). CDR3 DNA: TGTGCCAGTAGTCCCGGGACTAGCGGGAGGAGGGACATTCAGTACTTC. It translates to CASSPGTSGRRDIQYF. The entire variable domain, with the rest obtained from reference TRBV19 and TRBJ2-4, is as follows: DGGITQSPKYLFRKEGQNVTLSCEQNLNHDAMYWYRQDPGQGLRLIYYSQIVNDFQKGDIAEGYSVSREKKESFPLTVTSAQKNPTAFYLCASSPGTSGRRDIQYFGAGTRLSVL.

The chain joins TRBV19 to TRBJ1-2; no reliable D call. V was pared by 3 bases and J by 2 bases, with 10 bases between. The CDR3 has 14 residues. The germline V gene encodes CDR1 LNHDA and CDR2 SQIVND (reference sequence). The CDR3 loop reads CASSMGNPNYGYTF. In DNA form, the CDR3 reads TGTGCCAGTAGTATGGGCAACCCAAACTATGGCTACACCTTC.

The rearrangement uses TRBV18 and TRBJ2-3; D is possibly TRBD1 (6 bases). Per germline, CDR1 KGHSH and CDR2 LQKENI. CDR3 length: 14 residues. The germline V and J ends were trimmed by 4 bases and 5 bases, with 13 bases remaining between them. The CDR3 is CASSQNREGDTQYF. The CDR3 DNA sequence: TGTGCCAGCTCACAAAACAGGGAAGGAGATACGCAGTATTTT.

J is TRBJ1-3 and V is TRBV3-1 (or the pseudogene TRBV3-2), with D possibly matching TRBD1 (6 bases). The CDR3 covers 16 residues. V was pared by 4 bases and J by 0 bases, with 13 bases between. CDR1 is LGHDT, CDR2 YNNKEL, per germline (reference sequence). CDR3 DNA sequence: TGTGCCAGCAGCCTAAACCCCAGGGGCTCTGGAAACACCATATATTTT. Translated, it gives CASSLNPRGSGNTIYF.

The V call is TRBV7-2, the J call TRBJ2-1; a weak D match, TRBD1 (5 bases). CDR1 and CDR2 from the germline V gene are SGHTA and FQGNSA. This CDR3 spans 15 amino acids. Deletions cut 1 base from V and 7 bases from J, with 14 bases between. CDR3 sequence: CASSLGTSQWNEQFF. CDR3 DNA sequence: TGTGCCAGCAGCTTAGGGACATCACAATGGAATGAGCAGTTCTTC. Looking up the rest from reference TRBV7-2 and TRBJ2-1 gives the full variable domain: GAGVSQSPSNKVTEKGKDVELRCDPISGHTALYWYRQSLGQGLEFLIYFQGNSAPDKSGLPSDRFSAERTGGSVSTLTIQRTQQEDSAVYLCASSLGTSQWNEQFFGPGTRLTVL.

The gene calls are TRBV18 and TRBJ1-2, with D perhaps TRBD1 (5 bases). The germline gives CDR1 KGHSH, CDR2 LQKENI. The V end was cut by 4 bases, the J end by 4 bases, with 19 bases between. This CDR3 contains 16 residues. In DNA, the CDR3 is TGTGCCAGCTCACTAGGGGACCTGCGACAGTCCTATGGCTACACCTTC. Protein product: CASSLGDLRQSYGYTF.

CDR3 protein: CASSPPGQSNYGYTF. The DNA of the CDR3 is TGCGCCAGCAGCCCTCCGGGACAGAGTAACTATGGCTACACCTTC. The V gene is TRBV5-1, the J gene TRBJ1-2; 7 nucleotides match TRBD1. V was clipped by 4 bases and J by 1 base; unmatched bases: 7. Germline V gene data show CDR1 as SGHRS and CDR2 as YFSETQ. The CDR3 sequence is 15 residues long. The full variable domain, its missing parts supplied by reference TRBV5-1 and TRBJ1-2, is KAGVTQTPRYLIKTRGQQVTLSCSPISGHRSVSWYQQTPGQGLQFLFEYFSETQRNKGNFPGRFSGRQFSNSRSEMNVSTLELGDSALYLCASSPPGQSNYGYTFGSGTRLTVV.

CDR3 sequence: CASSLDPLAASNTGELFF. For the CDR3, the DNA is TGTGCCAGCAGCTTAGATCCACTAGCGGCATCGAACACCGGGGAGCTGTTTTTT. The chain carries TRBV7-8 and TRBJ2-2; 8 bases are shared with TRBD2. The germline gives CDR1 SGHVS, CDR2 FQNEAQ. This CDR3 spans 18 amino acids. The V segment lost 1 base and the J segment 0 bases; nucleotides outside the gene matches: 7.